Shown below are 21 T cell receptor beta chains from a single sample sequenced in a study of tumor-infiltrating lymphocytes in oesophageal squamous cell carcinoma. A single record per CDR3 protein comes from TCRdb applying MiXCR to the PCR reads. The sample carries just under 20,000 distinct CDR3 sequences, approximately 40% recorded once. The specimen was normal esophageal tissue next to the tumor. The receptors were gathered from a male donor with esophageal squamous cell carcinoma.

At least ten counts were recorded for this clonotype. V usage is TRBV28 and J usage is TRBJ1-3, with D perhaps matching TRBD1 (6 bases). Trimming left V 3 bases short and J 0 bases short, with 24 bases between. This CDR3 comprises 20 residues. CDR1 is MDHEN and CDR2 is SYDVKM in the germline V gene. The CDR3 loop is CASSFWEGADRDHSGNTIYF. In DNA form, the CDR3 reads TGTGCCAGCAGTTTTTGGGAAGGGGCGGACAGAGATCACTCTGGAAACACCATATATTTT.

The chain recombines TRBV18 with TRBJ2-3; 8 bases match TRBD2. CDR3 length equals 16 residues. The junction had 16 bases not matched to a gene; V was cut back by 0 bases and J by 14 bases. Germline assignment: CDR1 KGHSH and CDR2 LQKENI. The CDR3 region is CASSPPTGGNTGELYF. The CDR3 nucleotides read TGTGCCAGCTCACCACCGACGGGAGGGAACACCGGGGAGCTGTATTTT. The variable domain in full, with the rest retrieved from reference TRBV18 and TRBJ2-3, is NAGVMQNPRHLVRRRGQEARLRCSPMKGHSHVYWYRQLPEEGLKFMVYLQKENIIDESGMPKERFSAEFPKEGPSILRIQQVVRGDSAAYFCASSPPTGGNTGELYFGPGTRLTVL.

The chain combines TRBV5-6 with TRBJ2-1; TRBD2 matches 8 bases. In germline, CDR1 is SGHDT, CDR2 YYEEEE. The CDR3 consists of 16 residues. V gave up 4 bases and J gave up 7 bases; unmatched junction bases: 13. CDR3 residues: CASSRGTGTRGNEQFF. In nucleotides, the CDR3 is TGTGCCAGCAGCCGAGGGACCGGGACTAGGGGGAATGAGCAGTTCTTC.

The sample holds many counts of this clonotype. This rearrangement joins TRBV11-2 to TRBJ1-6; D is perhaps TRBD1 (5 bases). The germline V and J ends were trimmed by 4 bases and 5 bases, with 9 bases remaining between them. Germline V CDR1 and CDR2: SGHAT, FQNNGV. CDR3 length: 14 residues. Written as DNA, the CDR3 is TGTGCCAGCAGCTGGACGGACAATAATTCACCCCTCCACTTT. Encoded protein: CASSWTDNNSPLHF. Drawing the rest from reference TRBV11-2 and TRBJ1-6, the complete variable domain is EAGVAQSPRYKIIEKRQSVAFWCNPISGHATLYWYQQILGQGPKLLIQFQNNGVVDDSQLPKDRFSAERLKGVDSTLKIQPAKLEDSAVYLCASSWTDNNSPLHFGNGTRLTVT.

The sample holds many counts of this clonotype. This sequence joins TRBV27 and TRBJ1-1, with D uncertain. This CDR3 has 14 amino acids. CDR1 and CDR2 (germline): MNHEY, SMNVEV (reference sequence). Deletions cut 6 bases from V and 4 bases from J, with 15 bases between. In DNA, the CDR3 is TGTGCCAGCAGCTCCTACGCCTCGGCCACTGAAGCTTTCTTT. Amino acid sequence: CASSSYASATEAFF.

This clonotype was recorded at least ten times. The chain links TRBV6-1 to TRBJ2-2; 9 nucleotides agree with TRBD1. With V trimmed by 5 bases and J by 6 bases, 4 bases remained unmatched. The germline gives CDR1 MNHNS, CDR2 SASEGT. This CDR3 has 14 residues. The CDR3 nucleotides are TGTGCCAGCAGTCGGACAGGGGCCCCCGGGGAGCTGTTTTTT. Protein product: CASSRTGAPGELFF.

This clonotype was seen at least ten times. V and J are TRBV7-9 and TRBJ2-2; the D gene is possibly TRBD1 (6 bases). Germline assignment: CDR1 SEHNR and CDR2 FQNEAQ (reference sequence). The CDR3 length is 15 residues. V was trimmed by 2 bases and J by 5 bases, leaving 12 bases between them. The CDR3 DNA is TGTGCCAGCAGCTTAACAGGGAAGGATACCGGGGAGCTGTTTTTT. Protein product: CASSLTGKDTGELFF.

This clonotype rates as medium-sized. V gene TRBV6-6 combines with J gene TRBJ2-1, with a weak D call TRBD1 (6 bases). The length of the CDR3 is 11 residues. With 4 bases removed from V and 12 bases from J, the gap between germline ends came to 10 bases. Germline CDR1 and CDR2: MNHNY and SVGAGI (reference sequence). The CDR3 reads CASSSRQAQFF. The DNA for the CDR3 is TGTGCCAGCAGTTCTCGACAGGCGCAGTTCTTC.

This clonotype was detected many times. The chain joins TRBV6-6 to TRBJ2-7; 8 nucleotides align to TRBD2. CDR1 and CDR2 (germline): MNHNY, SVGAGI (reference sequence). With V trimmed by 1 base and J by 1 base, 6 bases remained unmatched. This CDR3 contains 16 residues. For the CDR3, the DNA is TGTGCCAGCAGTTACTTCGTGCTAGCGGGTTCCTACGAGCAGTACTTC. Amino acids: CASSYFVLAGSYEQYF.

At least ten counts were recorded for this clonotype. The V call is TRBV7-9, the J call TRBJ2-7; TRBD2 might be the D (6 bases). V lost 4 bases and J 0 bases, leaving 13 bases between the germline ends. The CDR3 length is 15 residues. Germline lookup yields CDR1 SEHNR and CDR2 FQNEAQ (reference sequence). CDR3 in DNA: TGTGCCAGCAGCTCGCTAGCGTTGAGCTCCTACGAGCAGTACTTC. It encodes CASSSLALSSYEQYF.

The chain uses TRBV7-8 and TRBJ2-5; D is unresolved. The V end was cut by 5 bases, the J end by 0 bases, with 25 bases between. Germline CDR1 is SGHVS and CDR2 is FQNEAQ. This CDR3 spans 19 amino acids. The CDR3 DNA sequence: TGTGCCAGCAGCCACCCGACCCACCTCGACACGCAGTACCAAGAGACCCAGTACTTC. This encodes CASSHPTHLDTQYQETQYF.

This clonotype was seen at least ten times. This chain links TRBV28 with TRBJ2-3; D remains unclear. With 3 bases removed from V and 3 bases from J, the gap between germline ends came to 1 base. Germline CDR1 reads MDHEN; CDR2 reads SYDVKM. CDR3 length equals 11 residues. CDR3 sequence: CASSLTDTQYF. DNA for the CDR3: TGTGCCAGCAGTTTGACAGATACGCAGTATTTT.

The rearrangement links TRBV28 to TRBJ2-1; weak D call: TRBD2 (6 bases). Near its end, the DNA agrees better with TRBJ2-7, so the J call may be wrong. This CDR3 spans 15 amino acids. Looked up from germline, CDR1 is MDHEN and CDR2 is SYDVKM. In DNA form, the CDR3 reads TGTGCCAGCATTGGCAGGGAGGCTGCTGCAGACGAGCAGTACTTC. Residues: CASIGREAAADEQYF.

At least ten counts were recorded for this clonotype. The rearrangement links TRBV6-6 to TRBJ2-3, with TRBD2 matching 12 bases. Germline values: CDR1 MNHNY, CDR2 SVGAGI (reference sequence). The CDR3 has 16 amino acids. V was pared by 1 base and J by 2 bases, with 1 base of the junction left unmatched. The CDR3 nucleotides read TGTGCCAGCAGTTACTGGACTAGCGGGGCCACAGATACGCAGTATTTT. Its translation: CASSYWTSGATDTQYF.

CDR3 region: CSARDPGGMFSGANVLTF. CDR3 sequence (DNA): TGCAGTGCTAGAGATCCAGGTGGGATGTTCTCTGGGGCCAACGTCCTGACTTTC. This sequence joins TRBV20-1 and TRBJ2-6; unclear D gene. Germline assignment: CDR1 DFQATT and CDR2 SNEGSKA (reference sequence). The CDR3 has 18 amino acids. Trimming cost V 0 bases and J 0 bases, with 15 bases left between them.

This chain uses TRBV12-5 with TRBJ1-1, with D unresolved. CDR1 and CDR2 from the germline V gene are LGHNT and FRNRAP. The ends were cut back, 8 bases at V and 0 bases at J, with 4 bases in the middle. The CDR3 is made up of 11 amino acids. The DNA for the CDR3 is TGTGCTAGTAAGATGAACACTGAAGCTTTCTTT. It codes for CASKMNTEAFF.

V is TRBV12-3 or TRBV12-4 and J is TRBJ2-1; D tentatively reads TRBD1 or TRBD2 (5 bases each). This CDR3 is 14 amino acids long. Trimming took 8 bases from V and 1 from J, leaving 12 bases between them. In DNA form, the CDR3 reads TGTGCCAGCGAATCGGGACGGTCCTACAATGAGCAGTTCTTC. Its translation: CASESGRSYNEQFF.

This chain joins TRBV7-2 and TRBJ2-5; D is ambiguous. CDR1 is SGHTA, CDR2 FQGNSA, per germline. The CDR3 extends over 11 amino acids. The ends were cut back, 3 bases at V and 5 bases at J, with 4 bases in the middle. CDR3 nucleotide sequence: TGTGCCAGCAGCTTCGGGGAGACCCAGTACTTC. This codes for CASSFGETQYF.

Remarks on this clonotype: An end of the junction differs from the germline gene, which may be a read error. This chain uses TRBV7-6 with TRBJ2-7; 7 nucleotides agree with TRBD1. The length of the CDR3 is 18 residues. Per the germline V gene, CDR1 is SGHVS and CDR2 is FNYEAQ. CDR3 in amino acids: CASSLAVNRGRIIHPSTF. CDR3 in DNA: TGTGCCAGCAGCTTAGCGGTAAACAGGGGAAGAATAATTCACCCCTCCACTTTC.

On this clonotype itself: Because the CDR3 is missing its conserved closing phenylalanine or tryptophan, this is likely a read error. The DNA is omitted, as the CDR3 cannot be located on it reliably, and the CDR3 follows TCRdb's listing. The gene calls are TRBV6-1 and TRBJ2-4; TRBD2 was called by the table and not checked on the DNA. Termini included, the CDR3 measures 10 amino acids. Germline loops: CDR1 MNHNS, CDR2 SASEGT. The CDR3 sequence: CASSRGQVAG.

This chain joins TRBV27 and TRBJ2-7; D assignment may be TRBD1 or TRBD2 (5 bases each). The end of the DNA is better explained by TRBJ2-5, so the J call may be wrong. This CDR3 is built from 15 residues. Germline assignment: CDR1 MNHEY and CDR2 SMNVEV (reference sequence). Written as DNA, the CDR3 is TGTGCCAGCAGTCCGACGCTAGGCTGGGGGGAGACCCAGTACTTC. Translation gives CASSPTLGWGETQYF.